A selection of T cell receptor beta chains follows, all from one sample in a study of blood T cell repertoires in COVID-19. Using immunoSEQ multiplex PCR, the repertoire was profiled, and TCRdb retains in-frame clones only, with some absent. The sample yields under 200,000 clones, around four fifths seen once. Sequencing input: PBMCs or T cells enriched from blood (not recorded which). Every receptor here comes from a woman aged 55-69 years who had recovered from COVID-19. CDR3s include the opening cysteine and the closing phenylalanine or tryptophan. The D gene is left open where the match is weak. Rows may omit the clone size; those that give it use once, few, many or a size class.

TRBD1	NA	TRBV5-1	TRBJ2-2	TGCGCCAGCAGCACGGACAGGGCCACCGGGGAGCTGTTTTTT	CASSTDRATGELFF
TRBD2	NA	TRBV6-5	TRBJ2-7	TGTGCCACCCGGACTAGCGGGACTTCCGAGCAGTACTTC	CATRTSGTSEQYF
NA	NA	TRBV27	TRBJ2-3	TGTGCCAGCAGTTCCCATCGAGGGCAGACTAGCACAGATACGCAGTATTTT	CASSSHRGQTSTDTQYF
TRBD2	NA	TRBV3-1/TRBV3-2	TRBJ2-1	TGTGCCAGCAGCCAAGATTTAGCGGGGGGGCCCCAGTACAATGAGCAGTTCTTC	CASSQDLAGGPQYNEQFF
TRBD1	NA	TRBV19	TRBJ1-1	TGTGCCAGTAGTATACTGACAGGGGACACTGAAGCTTTCTTT	CASSILTGDTEAFF
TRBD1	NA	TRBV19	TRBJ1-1	TGTGCCAGTACCGCCGACAGGGGGTTGGTTTTCTTT	CASTADRGLVFF
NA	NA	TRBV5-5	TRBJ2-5	TGTGCCAGCAGCCCGCCTCAGGGGAGGGAAGAGACCCAGTACTTC	CASSPPQGREETQYF
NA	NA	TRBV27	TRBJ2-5	TGTGCCAGCAGTTTATCTGGTAGTGGAGAGACCCAGTACTTC	CASSLSGSGETQYF
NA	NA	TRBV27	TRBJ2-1	TGTGCCAGCAGTCCCAACCCCCTAGCGGAGCAGTTCTTC	CASSPNPLAEQFF
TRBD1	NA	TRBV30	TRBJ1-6	TGTGCCTGGAGCCCTTCAGGGGGTAGGCCCTATAATTCACCCCTCCACTTT	CAWSPSGGRPYNSPLHF
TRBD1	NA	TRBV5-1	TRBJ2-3	TGCGCCAGCAGCCCCGGACAGGGCCTTATTGTCACAGATACGCAGTATTTT	CASSPGQGLIVTDTQYF
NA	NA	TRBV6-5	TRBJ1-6	TGTGCCAGCAGTTACTCTATGGGGCGGTATAATTCACCCCTCCACTTT	CASSYSMGRYNSPLHF
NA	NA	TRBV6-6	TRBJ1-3	TGTGCCAGCAGTTACTCGAGCCGGGACACCATATATTTT	CASSYSSRDTIYF
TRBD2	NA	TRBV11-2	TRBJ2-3	TGTGCCAGCAGCTTAGATCCCAATAGCGGGGGACTCACAGATACGCAGTATTTT	CASSLDPNSGGLTDTQYF
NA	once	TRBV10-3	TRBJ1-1	TGTGCCATCAGAACCCAGGATCCGAACACTGAAGCTTTCTTT	CAIRTQDPNTEAFF
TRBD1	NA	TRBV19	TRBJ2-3	TGTGCCAGTAGTATGGACAGGGGGCGCCCAGATACGCAGTATTTT	CASSMDRGRPDTQYF
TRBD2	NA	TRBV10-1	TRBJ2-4	TGCGCCAGCAGTGACGGGGGGGCCGGGACTAGCAAGGAAAACATTCAGTACTTC	CASSDGGAGTSKENIQYF
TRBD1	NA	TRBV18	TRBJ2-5	TGTGCCAGCTCACCACCGAGGACAGGGCAACAGACCCAGTACTTC	CASSPPRTGQQTQYF
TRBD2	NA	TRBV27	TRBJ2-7	TGTGCCAGCAGTTTAGCGGGAGCGCAGTCTTACGAGCAGTACTTC	CASSLAGAQSYEQYF
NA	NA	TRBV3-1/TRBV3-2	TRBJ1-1	TGTGCCAGCAGCCTGACGGACACGAACACTGAAGCTTTCTTT	CASSLTDTNTEAFF
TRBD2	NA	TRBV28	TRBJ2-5	TGTGCCAGCAGTCGACTAGGGGCGGGGGAAGAGACCCAGTACTTC	CASSRLGAGEETQYF
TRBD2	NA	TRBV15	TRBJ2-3	TGTGCCACCAGCAGAGACCTCGTCGAGCGGGAGGGGGCAGATACGCAGTATTTT	CATSRDLVEREGADTQYF
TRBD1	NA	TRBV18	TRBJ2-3	TGTGCCAGCTCACCGAGGACAGGGCCCACAGATACGCAGTATTTT	CASSPRTGPTDTQYF
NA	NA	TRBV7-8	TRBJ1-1	TGTGCCAGCAGCCCAGGGAGACTTTTCGGGGGAGCTTTCTTT	CASSPGRLFGGAFF
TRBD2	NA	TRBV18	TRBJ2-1	TGTGCCAGCTCACCACCAGGCGGGGGGACCTACAATGAGCAGTTCTTC	CASSPPGGGTYNEQFF
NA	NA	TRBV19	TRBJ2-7	TGTGCCAGTACCCCAGGGGACCCGAGCTCCTACGAGCAGTACTTC	CASTPGDPSSYEQYF
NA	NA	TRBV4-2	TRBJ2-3	TGTGCCAGCAGCCAAGATTTCCTATCCACAGATACGCAGTATTTT	CASSQDFLSTDTQYF
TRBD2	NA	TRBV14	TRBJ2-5	TGTGCCAGCAGCGCCAGACTAGCGGGGCCTGGCGAGACCCAGTACTTC	CASSARLAGPGETQYF
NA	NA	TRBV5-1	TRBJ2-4	TGCGCCAGCAGCTTGTGGGCAGGCTTCGCCAAAAACATTCAGTACTTC	CASSLWAGFAKNIQYF
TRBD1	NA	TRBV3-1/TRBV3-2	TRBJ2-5	TGTGCCAGCAGCCAAATCCGGGACAGACAGTACTTC	CASSQIRDRQYF
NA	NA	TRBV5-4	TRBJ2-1	TGTGCCAGCAGCTTGGGGGCGGGGGCCTCCTACAATGAGCAGTTCTTC	CASSLGAGASYNEQFF
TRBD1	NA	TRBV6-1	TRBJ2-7	TGTGCCAGCAGTGAAGCAGGAGGGACAGGGAGACCCGACGAGCAGTACTTC	CASSEAGGTGRPDEQYF